These 13 T cell receptor beta chains share one sample of origin, sequenced in a study of blood T cell repertoires in COVID-19. The protocol was immunoSEQ multiplex PCR, while the TCRdb copy is restricted to in-frame clones and leaves out a portion. The table lists approximately 300,000 clones, about 85% of them singletons. The sample consisted of peripheral blood. The receptor set was obtained from a man aged 18-30 years with active or convalescent COVID-19.

The chain carries TRBV7-9 and TRBJ2-7, with 7 positions matching TRBD1. The CDR3 has 14 amino acids. Germline V gene lookup returns CDR1 SEHNR and CDR2 FQNEAQ (reference sequence). Losses at the gene ends were 5 bases for V and 5 bases for J; bases not matched to a gene: 9. CDR3 bases: TGTGCCAGCAGCCCGACAGGGCGTCAGGACGAGCAGTACTTC. Its protein product is CASSPTGRQDEQYF.

Written as DNA, the CDR3 is TGCGCCAGCAGCCAAGAGGGGACAATGGGTGAAAAACTGTTTTTT. Protein: CASSQEGTMGEKLFF. The V call is TRBV4-3, the J call TRBJ1-4; a possible D gene is TRBD1 (6 bases). CDR3 size: 15 residues. The germline V gene has CDR1 LGHNA and CDR2 YSLEER. V was trimmed by 0 bases and J by 7 bases, leaving 12 bases between them.

The chain combines TRBV6-7 with TRBJ1-5, with 9 bases identical to TRBD1. TRBV6-7 has ORF status, its function being uncertain. The CDR3 loop spans 15 amino acids. Trimming removed 10 bases from V and 5 bases from J; junction bases left unmatched: 12. CDR3 nucleotides: TGTGCCAACGCAACAGGGGGCGCGGAGGATCAGCCCCAGCATTTT. It yields the protein CANATGGAEDQPQHF.

This chain connects TRBV4-1 to TRBJ1-4, with TRBD1 as a possible D gene (5 bases). V was pared by 2 bases and J by 6 bases, with 19 bases between. This CDR3 has 17 residues. In germline, CDR1 is MGHRA, CDR2 YSYEKL. The CDR3 DNA follows: TGCGCCAGCAGCCAACGATTCTTTGGGGGGGAGGATGAAAAACTGTTTTTT. Encoded protein: CASSQRFFGGEDEKLFF.

The chain links TRBV5-5 to TRBJ2-1; TRBD2 agrees at 12 bases. Trimming at V came to 4 bases and at J to 2 bases, leaving 4 bases not matched to a gene. CDR1 is SGHKS and CDR2 is YYEKEE in the germline V gene (reference sequence). The CDR3 covers 16 residues. The CDR3 DNA follows: TGTGCCAGCAGCCCCCGGACTAGCGGGGCCTACAATGAGCAGTTCTTC. Its translation: CASSPRTSGAYNEQFF. Variable domain in full (rest from reference TRBV5-5 and TRBJ2-1): DAGVTQSPTHLIKTRGQQVTLRCSPISGHKSVSWYQQVLGQGPQFIFQYYEKEERGRGNFPDRFSARQFPNYSSELNVNALLLGDSALYLCASSPRTSGAYNEQFFGPGTRLTVL.

The chain employs TRBV19 and TRBJ2-3, with 9 bases fitting TRBD2. Germline V gene sequence: CDR1 LNHDA, CDR2 SQIVND (reference sequence). CDR3 length: 17 amino acids. Unmatched junction bases numbered 8, after V lost 2 bases and J lost 2 bases. The CDR3 sequence: CASSIPAGGGPTDTQYF. Written as DNA, the CDR3 is TGTGCCAGTAGTATACCAGCGGGAGGAGGTCCCACAGATACGCAGTATTTT.

V gene TRBV5-1 combines with J gene TRBJ1-2; 8 nucleotides align to TRBD1. The CDR3 extends over 16 amino acids. Per the germline V gene, CDR1 is SGHRS and CDR2 is YFSETQ. V dropped 4 bases and J dropped 4; count of bases not matched to a gene: 12. In nucleotides, the CDR3 is TGCGCCAGCAGCCCGGGACAGGCCATCGATAGCTATGGCTACACCTTC. Encoded protein: CASSPGQAIDSYGYTF.

The chain combines TRBV4-1 with TRBJ1-5; D is possibly TRBD1 (5 bases). The V and J ends lost 2 bases and 2 bases respectively, with 13 bases between them. The CDR3 loop spans 16 amino acids. Per germline, CDR1 MGHRA and CDR2 YSYEKL. CDR3 DNA: TGCGCCAGCAGCCAACGACTCCTAGGGGGCAATCAGCCCCAGCATTTT. Translation gives CASSQRLLGGNQPQHF.

The CDR3 region has the DNA TGTGCCAGCTCACCCCCGGGACTAGCGGGGGGTAACACCGGGGAGCTGTTTTTT. Protein sequence: CASSPPGLAGGNTGELFF. The rearrangement joins TRBV18 to TRBJ2-2, with 15 nucleotides matching TRBD2. The CDR3 is 18 residues long. CDR1 and CDR2 (germline): KGHSH, LQKENI. V was pared by 3 bases and J by 2 bases, with 4 bases of the junction left unmatched. Together with reference TRBV18 and TRBJ2-2, the CDR3 gives the full variable domain: NAGVMQNPRHLVRRRGQEARLRCSPMKGHSHVYWYRQLPEEGLKFMVYLQKENIIDESGMPKERFSAEFPKEGPSILRIQQVVRGDSAAYFCASSPPGLAGGNTGELFFGEGSRLTVL.

The chain recombines TRBV28 with TRBJ1-1, with 8 positions matching TRBD1. The CDR3 sequence is 14 residues long. Germline loops: CDR1 MDHEN, CDR2 SYDVKM. V lost 2 bases to trimming and J lost 8 bases; unmatched junction nucleotides: 7. Here the CDR3 reads CASSLTRTGREAFF. The CDR3 nucleotides read TGTGCCAGCAGTTTAACCCGGACAGGGCGAGAAGCTTTCTTT.

The gene calls are TRBV6-5 and TRBJ2-1, with D maybe TRBD2 (7 bases). This CDR3 has 15 residues. Germline-derived CDR1 and CDR2 are MNHEY and SVGAGI. Trimming took off 5 bases at V and 11 bases at J, with 22 bases between the two ends. CDR3 sequence: CASSTLGGGSAQQFF. The CDR3 DNA is TGTGCCAGCAGTACTCTAGGGGGGGGCTCTGCGCAGCAGTTCTTC.

The chain is built from TRBV6-5 and TRBJ2-7, with 9 bases lining up with TRBD1. Germline V gene data show CDR1 as MNHEY and CDR2 as SVGAGI. The V and J ends lost 9 bases and 3 bases, in that order; junction bases with no gene match: 9. The CDR3 is made up of 14 amino acids. For the CDR3, the DNA is TGTGCCAGTTCCAGGGACAGGGCCGGCTACGAGCAGTACTTC. Protein sequence: CASSRDRAGYEQYF.

The gene calls are TRBV19 and TRBJ1-1; D gene ambiguous. In germline, CDR1 is LNHDA, CDR2 SQIVND (reference sequence). This CDR3 region has 17 residues. V was clipped by 9 bases and J by 4 bases, with 27 bases between them. The CDR3, as DNA: TGTGCCAGAACCCAATCCGCATCCGGGAACCCAGGCACTGAAGCTTTCTTT. Its protein is CARTQSASGNPGTEAFF.